Presented here are 9 T cell receptor beta chains from one specimen sequenced in a study of T cell clonality in common variable immunodeficiency. TCRdb's copy holds only in-frame clones and misses some; the assay was immunoSEQ multiplex PCR. The specimen has roughly 40,000 clones, none found just once. The sample taken for sequencing was peripheral blood mononuclear cells. These TCRs come from a person aged 18-70 years in good health.

This clone has ten or more counts. The read stops 3 residues short of the end of the CDR3; the missing end is completed from the germline J gene. V usage is TRBV5-1 and J usage is TRBJ1-1, with 9 positions matching TRBD1. The CDR3 is 16 amino acids. The V gene end was trimmed by 2 bases and the J gene end by 0 bases; junction bases not matched to a gene: 5. The germline V gene encodes CDR1 SGHRS and CDR2 YFSETQ. CDR3 sequence reads: CASSFGTGPMNTEAFF. Incomplete CDR3 DNA: TGCGCCAGCAGCTTCGGGACAGGGCCCATGAACACTGAA.

This clone was observed a few times. Compared with germline, one end of the junction differs, possibly owing to a read error. Read sequence stops 3 residues before the CDR3 end, and the germline J gene provides the missing end. Different DNA sequences within this sample yield the same CDR3. The rearrangement joins TRBV30 to TRBJ1-3, with D tentatively TRBD1 (5 bases). The CDR3 is 16 residues long. Looked up from germline, CDR1 is GTSNPN and CDR2 is SVGIG (reference sequence). Partial CDR3 DNA: TGTGCCTGGAGCGGTATTCGGGAGGGGTACGGAAACACG. This encodes CAWSGIREGYGNT. The full CDR3 reads CAWSGIREGYGNTIYF.

This clone was seen ten or more times. The read ends 3 residues before the CDR3 terminus; that terminus is restored from the germline J gene. V gene TRBV20-1 combines with J gene TRBJ2-7; no definite D call. The V end was cut by 6 bases, the J end by 0 bases, with 15 bases between. The CDR3 length is 14 residues. Germline V CDR1 and CDR2: DFQATT, SNEGSKA (reference sequence). This CDR3 reads CSAPTEPSSYEQYF. The DNA read from the CDR3 is TGCAGTGCCCCAACCGAGCCTAGCTCCTACGAG.

About this clone itself: The CDR3 end is not reached by the read, which stops 3 residues before it; the germline J gene fills it in. The rearrangement links TRBV20-1 to TRBJ1-5; tentatively, D is TRBD1 (6 bases). With 5 bases removed from V and 1 base from J, the gap between germline ends came to 9 bases. This CDR3 contains 13 residues. Per germline, CDR1 DFQATT and CDR2 SNEGSKA (reference sequence). Incomplete CDR3 DNA: TGCAGTGCTGCCCAGGGGAGCAATCAGCCC. Encoded protein: CSAAQGSNQP. The whole CDR3 protein is CSAAQGSNQPQHF.

This clone was seen repeatedly, ten times or more. From the germline J gene comes the end of the CDR3, since the read stops 3 residues before it. This chain connects TRBV18 to TRBJ2-7; D remains ambiguous. V was cut by 6 bases and J by 0 bases, with 12 bases left in between. From germline, CDR1 is KGHSH and CDR2 LQKENI. CDR3 length: 14 amino acids. CDR3 DNA (partial): TGTGCCAGCTCTCCCTCCCCTAGCTCCTACGAG. Translating gives CASSPSPSSYE. The entire CDR3 sequence reads CASSPSPSSYEQYF.

This clone was found many times. Sequencing ends 3 residues short of the CDR3 end; the germline J gene provides the rest. J is TRBJ2-1 and V is TRBV2; the D is unclear. The germline V gene has CDR1 SNHLY and CDR2 FYNNEI. V shed 2 bases and J shed 6 bases, with 5 bases lying between them. The CDR3 sequence is 12 residues long. Incomplete CDR3 DNA: TGTGCCAGCAGTGAATCGTTCAATGAG. This codes for CASSESFNE. The CDR3, in full, reads CASSESFNEQFF.

This clone occurred many times. CDR3 DNA (partial): TGCAGTGCTAGAGGTCGTCAGTCGAACACCGGGGAG. Translated, it gives CSARGRQSNTGE. The CDR3 reads in full as CSARGRQSNTGELFF. The rearrangement links TRBV20-1 to TRBJ2-2; D gene unclear. The read terminates 3 residues before the CDR3 end, so the remaining end is supplied by the germline J gene. Trimming cost V 1 base and J 0 bases, with 9 bases left between them. CDR3 size: 15 residues. Looked up from germline, CDR1 is DFQATT and CDR2 is SNEGSKA (reference sequence).

Note on this clone: Sequencing ends 3 residues short of the CDR3 end; the germline J gene provides the rest. The gene calls are TRBV11-2 and TRBJ1-4, with a possible D match to TRBD1 (6 bases). CDR1 SGHAT and CDR2 FQNNGV come from the germline V gene. This CDR3 is built from 15 residues. The CDR3 loop is CASSTGTLTDSPLFF. The sequenced CDR3 bases are TGTGCCAGCAGCACCGGGACACTCACGGATTCACCA.

This clone was found many times. The read halts 3 residues ahead of the CDR3 end, with the missing end drawn from the germline J gene. The chain is built from TRBV19 and TRBJ2-2; D gene uncertain. The germline V gene has CDR1 LNHDA and CDR2 SQIVND (reference sequence). Trimming removed 3 bases at V and 0 bases at J, with 5 bases between. CDR3 length: 14 residues. The DNA read from the CDR3 is TGTGCCAGTAGTATTAATCCGAACACCGGGGAG. Translated, it gives CASSINPNTGE. The whole CDR3 reads CASSINPNTGELFF.